A single sample is the source of the 4 T cell receptor delta chains below, sequenced in a study of gamma-delta chains in newborns, infants, children. TCRdb ran CATT on the reads. The repertoire consists of some 4,000 delta-chain clones, with approximately 44% occurring once and the leading ten covering around 7.8%. The material was blood, obtained at week 6. The origin of the receptors is a child who was a newborn, infant or young child, either healthy, febrile or measles-vaccinated (not recorded which).

The chain recombines TRDV2 with TRDJ1, with D possibly TRDD3 on 5 matching bases. This CDR3 has 17 residues. CDR1 is GEAIGNYY and CDR2 is EKD in the germline V gene. The V and J ends lost 1 base and 0 bases respectively, with 17 bases between them. The CDR3 here is CACDTKRFWEHTDKLIF. The CDR3 region has the DNA TGTGCCTGTGACACGAAGAGATTCTGGGAACACACCGATAAACTCATCTTT.

Notes on this clone: This may be a read error: a much more frequent sequence differs by one nucleotide. The chain carries TRDV2 and TRDJ1; 7 positions agree with TRDD3. This CDR3 contains 16 residues. V lost 3 bases to trimming and J lost 3 bases; unmatched junction nucleotides: 12. Germline V gene sequence: CDR1 GEAIGNYY, CDR2 EKD. The CDR3 protein is CACDSLGETRADKLIF. The DNA for the CDR3 is TGTGCCTGTGACTCCTTGGGGGAAACTAGGGCCGATAAACTCATCTTT.

Turning to this clone: With a much larger clone just one base away, this may be a read error. The identical CDR3 is also encoded by other nucleotide sequences in the sample. The V and J genes are TRDV1 and TRDJ1; TRDD3 agrees at 10 bases. In germline, CDR1 is TSWWSYY, CDR2 QGS. The CDR3 covers 21 residues. CDR3 loop: CALGASYWGIPSLPKTDKLIF. The CDR3 bases are TGTGCCCTTGGGGCGTCGTACTGGGGGATTCCCTCCCTCCCCAAGACCGATAAACTCATCTTT.

The gene calls are TRDV3 and TRDJ1; 12 bases match TRDD3. The CDR3 covers 19 residues. Germline V gene sequence: CDR1 TVYSNPD, CDR2 GDNSRS (reference sequence). Trimming removed 3 bases from V and 14 bases from J; junction bases left unmatched: 31. This CDR3 reads CAFLPKLRTGGYQTLKVIF. DNA of the CDR3: TGTGCCTTCCTTCCTAAGCTGCGTACTGGGGGATACCAAACCCTTAAAGTGATCTTT.